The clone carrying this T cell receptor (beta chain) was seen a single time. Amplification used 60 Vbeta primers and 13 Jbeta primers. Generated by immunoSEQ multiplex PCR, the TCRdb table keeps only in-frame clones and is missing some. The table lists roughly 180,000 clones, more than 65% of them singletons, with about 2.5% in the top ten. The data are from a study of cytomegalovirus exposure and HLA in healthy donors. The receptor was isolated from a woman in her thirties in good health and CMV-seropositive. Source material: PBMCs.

The CDR3 spells CASSQLLADYNEQFF. The CDR3 bases are TGCGCCAGCAGCCAATTACTAGCGGACTACAATGAGCAGTTCTTC. The V and J genes are TRBV4-1 and TRBJ2-1; 8 bases line up with TRBD2. The V gene end was trimmed by 2 bases and the J gene end by 3 bases; junction bases not matched to a gene: 3. This CDR3 contains 15 residues. From germline, CDR1 is MGHRA and CDR2 YSYEKL.